This T cell receptor (beta chain) was profiled in a study of graft-versus-host responses after intestinal transplantation. Whole-study context: Multivisceral, liver-intestinal, or isolated intestinal grafts went to recipients. The whole recipient group had anti-thymocyte globulin induction followed by tacrolimus and steroids for roughly three years.

This table comes from immunoSEQ multiplex PCR, and its TCRdb copy is limited to in-frame clones, with some not included. The table records fewer than 50,000 clones, roughly 83% of them present only once. Points on this clone: Its target is unknown.

Trimming pared 3 bases from V and 4 bases from J, leaving 13 bases between. The length of the CDR3 is 15 residues. Germline CDR1 is KGHSH and CDR2 is LQKENI. The chain links TRBV18 to TRBJ2-1, with D maybe TRBD1 (6 bases). The starting material was unstimulated CD4+ T cells sorted from spleen or lymph node cells, obtained before transplant. The receptor comes from a human donor who was the organ donor for an intestinal transplant. CDR3 region: CASSPRTAIYNEQFF. CDR3 bases: TGTGCCAGCTCACCTCGGACAGCTATATACAATGAGCAGTTCTTC.